The entry that follows covers one T cell receptor beta chain sequence. The data were obtained in a study of blood T cell repertoires in COVID-19. Germline V gene sequence: CDR1 SQVTM, CDR2 ANQGSEA. The V and J ends lost 3 bases and 8 bases, in that order; junction bases with no gene match: 5. The CDR3 sequence is 14 residues long. Clones were sequenced by immunoSEQ multiplex PCR, and TCRdb holds only the in-frame ones, with some missing. The sample consists of 100,000 to 130,000 clones, around 90% of them appearing once. The genes are TRBV29-1 and TRBJ1-4; TRBD1 aligns across 11 bases. The receptor was isolated from a man between 40 and 49 years old with active or convalescent COVID-19. Specimen: peripheral blood. CDR3 nucleotide sequence: TGCAGCGTTGAGGCCGGGACAGGGGGAGAAAAACTGTTTTTT. Translated: CSVEAGTGGEKLFF.